Below, 32 T cell receptor beta chains from the same sample are listed, as sequenced in a study of Ad26.COV2.S vaccination and SARS-CoV-2 variants. The treatment is: around 19 received Ad26.COV2.S at low or high dose, single or two shots; about five received placebo; per-sample allocation not given. Specimens were obtained on day 63 following the first vaccine or placebo injection. The method was immunoSEQ multiplex PCR; TCRdb's version includes in-frame clones alone and lacks a portion of them. The sample has hundreds of thousands of clones, 75% to 90% seen once. The sample was peripheral blood, taken in a trial of Ad26.COV2.S vaccine versus placebo. The receptors shown here come from a person between 18 and 65 years old who received the Ad26.COV2.S COVID-19 vaccine or a placebo.

This chain uses TRBV19 with TRBJ2-3; D gene unclear. V dropped 3 bases and J dropped 3 bases, with 7 bases sitting between them. CDR1 is LNHDA, CDR2 SQIVND, per germline (reference sequence). CDR3 size: 13 residues. CDR3: CASSIMGTDTQYF. The CDR3 region has the DNA TGTGCCAGTAGTATTATGGGGACAGATACGCAGTATTTT.

J is TRBJ2-7 and V is TRBV13; D unclear. The CDR3 loop spans 14 amino acids. Trimming cost V 0 bases and J 2 bases, with 8 bases left between them. Germline CDR1 and CDR2: PRHDT and FYEKMQ (reference sequence). The CDR3 bases are TGTGCCAGCAGCTTAGGCCGGCGTGCCTACGAGCAGTACTTC. It translates to CASSLGRRAYEQYF.

About this clone: Mismatch with germline at one junction end may stem from a read error. The chain links TRBV30 to TRBJ2-7, with 10 bases that match TRBD2. The CDR3 covers 13 residues. The germline gives CDR1 GTSNPN, CDR2 SVGIG (reference sequence). CDR3 DNA: TGTGCCTGGAGTGCCGGGACTAGCGCGGGGGAGCACTTC. Its protein is CAWSAGTSAGEHF.

V is TRBV29-1 and J is TRBJ2-6, with 7 nucleotides matching TRBD1. CDR3 length equals 14 residues. Germline V CDR1 and CDR2: SQVTM, ANQGSEA. J was trimmed by 0 bases and V by 4 bases; bases with no gene match: 0. CDR3 coding DNA: TGCAGCGTTGCAGGGGGCTCTGGGGCCAACGTCCTGACTTTC. Translation gives CSVAGGSGANVLTF. The whole variable domain, remainder taken from reference TRBV29-1 and TRBJ2-6, is SAVISQKPSRDICQRGTSLTIQCQVDSQVTMMFWYRQQPGQSLTLIATANQGSEATYESGFVIDKFPISRPNLTFSTLTVSNMSPEDSSIYLCSVAGGSGANVLTFGAGSRLTVL.

The genes are TRBV7-2 and TRBJ2-7; D is uncertain. The germline V and J ends were trimmed by 1 base and 2 bases, with 12 bases remaining between them. Germline CDR1 and CDR2: SGHTA and FQGNSA. The CDR3 consists of 15 residues. CDR3 DNA sequence: TGTGCCAGCAGCTTAGGAGGTCTTTTAGCCTACGAGCAGTACTTC. This translates into CASSLGGLLAYEQYF.

CDR3 in DNA: TGTGCCAGCTCACCACTGGCCGTAGAGGGGAGTACGCAGTATTTT. Translating it yields CASSPLAVEGSTQYF. This rearrangement joins TRBV18 to TRBJ2-3, with D possibly called TRBD1 or TRBD2 (5 bases each). V gave up 1 base and J gave up 8 bases, with 16 bases separating them. This CDR3 has 15 amino acids. In germline, CDR1 is KGHSH, CDR2 LQKENI.

This chain uses TRBV5-1 with TRBJ1-2, with D perhaps TRBD1 (5 bases). CDR1 is SGHRS and CDR2 is YFSETQ in the germline V gene. V lost 0 bases and J 4 bases, leaving 13 bases between the germline ends. The CDR3 is 15 amino acids. Here the CDR3 reads CASSLARQGSYGYTF. CDR3 coding DNA: TGCGCCAGCAGCTTGGCCCGGCAGGGATCCTATGGCTACACCTTC.

The genes are TRBV5-4 and TRBJ2-3, with 8 positions matching TRBD2. The CDR3 has 17 amino acids. Germline V gene sequence: CDR1 SGHNT, CDR2 YYREEE (reference sequence). Germline trimming cut 4 bases from V and 3 bases from J; bases unmatched to any gene: 13. The CDR3 loop is CASSPDITSGSTDTQYF. The CDR3 DNA is TGTGCCAGCAGCCCCGATATAACAAGCGGGAGTACAGATACGCAGTATTTT. The full variable domain, its missing parts supplied by reference TRBV5-4 and TRBJ2-3, is ETGVTQSPTHLIKTRGQQVTLRCSSQSGHNTVSWYQQALGQGPQFIFQYYREEENGRGNFPPRFSGLQFPNYSSELNVNALELDDSALYLCASSPDITSGSTDTQYFGPGTRLTVL.

V and J are TRBV19 and TRBJ1-1; TRBD1 agrees at 8 bases. CDR1 and CDR2 from the germline V gene are LNHDA and SQIVND (reference sequence). The CDR3 spans 16 residues. V dropped 3 bases and J dropped 4; count of bases not matched to a gene: 10. The CDR3 coding sequence is TGTGCCAGTAGTATTTTGGACAGGGTAGGTAGCACTGAAGCTTTCTTT. Translating it yields CASSILDRVGSTEAFF. Supplemented by reference TRBV19 and TRBJ1-1, the full variable domain reads DGGITQSPKYLFRKEGQNVTLSCEQNLNHDAMYWYRQDPGQGLRLIYYSQIVNDFQKGDIAEGYSVSREKKESFPLTVTSAQKNPTAFYLCASSILDRVGSTEAFFGQGTRLTVV.

V is TRBV2 and J is TRBJ2-1; 8 bases fit TRBD2. Germline V gene lookup returns CDR1 SNHLY and CDR2 FYNNEI. The CDR3 spans 19 residues. After removal of 3 bases from V and 9 bases from J, the junction contained 22 bases not matched to a gene. The CDR3 spells CASSDGRSGLSGGSVEQFF. The DNA for the CDR3 is TGTGCCAGCAGTGACGGTCGCTCGGGACTAAGCGGGGGCTCCGTTGAGCAGTTCTTC.

Points on this clone: Other nucleotide sequences in the sample specify the same CDR3. The J gene is TRBJ1-2, the V gene TRBV4-1; the D is unclear. Between the trimmed V and J ends, which lost 3 bases and 4 bases, there was a span of 6 bases. Germline values: CDR1 MGHRA, CDR2 YSYEKL. This CDR3 spans 12 amino acids. The CDR3 nucleotides read TGCGCCAGCAGCCATAGGGTCTATGGCTACACCTTC. It translates to CASSHRVYGYTF.

This chain connects TRBV28 to TRBJ2-3; D gene uncertain. Germline loops: CDR1 MDHEN, CDR2 SYDVKM. Trimming shortened V by 3 bases and J by 2 bases, and 12 bases separated the two germline ends. The CDR3 runs to 15 residues. Written as DNA, the CDR3 is TGTGCCAGCAGTTTCTACCGGTTCCTCACAGATACGCAGTATTTT. Residues: CASSFYRFLTDTQYF.

This clone came up once. CDR3 nucleotide sequence: TGCAGTGCTAGTTGGACAGGGGGGGCAGATACGCAGTATTTT. It translates to CSASWTGGADTQYF. The chain recombines TRBV20-1 with TRBJ2-3, with TRBD1 identical over 10 bases. The J segment lost 4 bases and the V segment lost 3 bases, leaving 4 bases of the junction unmatched. Germline V lookup: CDR1 DFQATT, CDR2 SNEGSKA (reference sequence). The CDR3 runs to 14 residues.

The genes are TRBV25-1 and TRBJ1-5; 7 bases are a match to TRBD1. After removal of 6 bases from V and 5 bases from J, the junction contained 7 bases not matched to a gene. Germline CDR1 MGHDK, CDR2 SYGVNS. The CDR3 consists of 14 residues. The CDR3 sequence is CASSQTGFDQPQHF. In DNA, the CDR3 is TGTGCCAGCAGCCAGACAGGGTTTGATCAGCCCCAGCATTTT. The variable domain in full, with the rest retrieved from reference TRBV25-1 and TRBJ1-5, is EADIYQTPRYLVIGTGKKITLECSQTMGHDKMYWYQQDPGMELHLIHYSYGVNSTEKGDLSSESTVSRIRTEHFPLTLESARPSHTSQYLCASSQTGFDQPQHFGDGTRLSIL.

The genes are TRBV6-1 and TRBJ2-7; TRBD1 matches 12 bases. J gave up 7 bases and V 3 bases, and 4 bases lay outside the gene matches. Germline V lookup: CDR1 MNHNS, CDR2 SASEGT. The CDR3 extends over 14 amino acids. CDR3 sequence reads: CASSEGQGASEQYF. The CDR3 DNA follows: TGTGCCAGCAGTGAGGGACAGGGGGCGAGTGAGCAGTACTTC.

The chain has TRBV2 and TRBJ2-7; D not resolved. Germline V gives CDR1 SNHLY, CDR2 FYNNEI. Trimming cost V 6 bases and J 3 bases, with 9 bases left between them. The CDR3 loop spans 12 amino acids. This chain's CDR3 is CASRDGRYEQYF. In DNA form, the CDR3 reads TGTGCCAGCAGGGACGGCCGCTACGAGCAGTACTTC.

The chain is built from TRBV9 and TRBJ2-7; D perhaps matches TRBD1 (6 bases). Trimming took 3 bases from V and 0 from J, leaving 10 bases between them. CDR1 is SGDLS and CDR2 is YYNGEE in the germline V gene. The CDR3 consists of 14 residues. The CDR3 loop is CASSETGFSYEQYF. The DNA for the CDR3 is TGTGCCAGCAGCGAGACAGGCTTCTCCTACGAGCAGTACTTC.

The chain uses TRBV30 and TRBJ2-7; no clear D gene. CDR1 is GTSNPN, CDR2 SVGIG, per germline (reference sequence). The CDR3 has 16 residues. The ends were cut back, 2 bases at V and 3 bases at J, with 20 bases in the middle. CDR3 region: CAWSPLSSLEVYEQYF. CDR3 sequence (DNA): TGTGCCTGGAGTCCCCTGTCATCACTGGAAGTCTACGAGCAGTACTTC.

J is TRBJ1-1 and V is TRBV3-1 (or the pseudogene TRBV3-2); D call uncertain. CDR3 length: 13 amino acids. The V and J ends lost 1 base and 4 bases respectively, with 7 bases between them. The V gene's germline CDR1 is LGHDT and CDR2 YNNKEL (reference sequence). Here the CDR3 reads CASSQAEGTEAFF. CDR3 DNA: TGTGCCAGCAGCCAAGCTGAGGGCACTGAAGCTTTCTTT.

J is TRBJ1-4 and V is TRBV6-2 or TRBV6-3; possible D gene TRBD1, 6 bases. V was clipped by 5 bases and J by 8 bases, with 21 bases between them. Germline CDR1 reads MNHEY; CDR2 reads SVGEGT. The CDR3 is made up of 16 amino acids. CDR3 sequence reads: CASSTSSTGPSEKLFF. CDR3 bases: TGTGCCAGCAGTACCTCCTCGACAGGTCCCAGCGAAAAACTGTTTTTT.

This clone showed up many times. The V gene is TRBV2, the J gene TRBJ1-2, with no clear D. Germline V lookup: CDR1 SNHLY, CDR2 FYNNEI. Trimming pared 7 bases from V and 0 bases from J, leaving 12 bases between. The CDR3 is 14 amino acids. The CDR3 here is CASKEAVANYGYTF. The CDR3 DNA sequence: TGTGCCAGCAAGGAAGCCGTAGCTAACTATGGCTACACCTTC.

This chain joins TRBV4-2 and TRBJ2-3; 10 bases match TRBD2. CDR1 is LGHNA, CDR2 YNFKEQ, per germline. With V trimmed by 3 bases and J by 0 bases, 3 bases remained unmatched. This CDR3 spans 16 amino acids. Written as DNA, the CDR3 is TGTGCCAGCAGCCAGAATAGCGGGGGGAGCACAGATACGCAGTATTTT. The encoded protein is CASSQNSGGSTDTQYF.

This clone was detected ten times or more. The chain uses TRBV6-6 and TRBJ1-5; D is uncertain. The length of the CDR3 is 13 residues. Germline V CDR1 and CDR2: MNHNY, SVGAGI (reference sequence). V was shortened by 6 bases and J by 6 bases, with 12 bases between the two germline ends. In DNA form, the CDR3 reads TGTGCCAGCAGCTACGGGTGGCCTCAGCCCCAGCATTTT. It is translated as CASSYGWPQPQHF.

This chain joins TRBV28 and TRBJ1-4, with TRBD1 matching over 9 bases. V gave up 7 bases and J gave up 7 bases; unmatched junction bases: 7. Germline values: CDR1 MDHEN, CDR2 SYDVKM. The CDR3 covers 14 residues. CDR3 coding DNA: TGTGCCAGCACATTACAGGGGGCCGGTGAAAAACTGTTTTTT. Encoded protein: CASTLQGAGEKLFF.

The chain has TRBV7-2 and TRBJ2-7, with a weak D call TRBD2 (5 bases). This CDR3 has 13 residues. Germline CDR1 SGHTA, CDR2 FQGNSA. V shed 6 bases and J shed 3 bases, with 12 bases lying between them. The CDR3 nucleotides read TGTGCCAGCAGACATGCTAGCCTCTACGAGCAGTACTTC. It encodes CASRHASLYEQYF.

The gene calls are TRBV19 and TRBJ2-2; D not certain. The CDR3 extends over 13 amino acids. V lost 5 bases to trimming and J lost 1 base, with 5 bases between them. Germline CDR1 reads LNHDA; CDR2 reads SQIVND (reference sequence). CDR3 sequence reads: CASSQENTGELFF. CDR3 DNA: TGTGCCAGTAGTCAGGAGAACACCGGGGAGCTGTTTTTT.

The gene calls are TRBV4-3 and TRBJ2-3, with TRBD2 matching 8 bases. Germline V gives CDR1 LGHNA, CDR2 YSLEER. CDR3 length: 18 residues. V lost 3 bases to trimming and J lost 2 bases; unmatched junction nucleotides: 13. Here the CDR3 DNA reads TGCGCCAGCAGCCACCAACGCACTAGCGGAGATATCACAGATACGCAGTATTTT. This translates into CASSHQRTSGDITDTQYF.

This clone has just one count. The CDR3: CAWSVRQGGTGELFF. CDR3 nucleotides: TGTGCCTGGAGTGTACGGCAGGGCGGCACCGGGGAGCTGTTTTTT. The chain is built from TRBV30 and TRBJ2-2; weak D call: TRBD1 (5 bases). Trimming left V 0 bases short and J 4 bases short, with 12 bases between. The CDR3 is 15 amino acids. The germline V gene has CDR1 GTSNPN and CDR2 SVGIG (reference sequence).

CDR3 bases: TGTGCCAGCAGCTCGACAGGCAACACTGAAGCTTTCTTT. Encoded protein: CASSSTGNTEAFF. The chain uses TRBV9 and TRBJ1-1, with D possibly TRBD1 on 6 matching bases. Germline V gene lookup returns CDR1 SGDLS and CDR2 YYNGEE. Trimming removed 4 bases at V and 2 bases at J, with 9 bases between. This CDR3 is 13 amino acids long.

This clone was seen once. The gene calls are TRBV20-1 and TRBJ2-1; D ambiguous. Germline CDR1 DFQATT, CDR2 SNEGSKA (reference sequence). V lost 4 bases, J lost 6 bases, and 4 bases lay in between. CDR3 length: 10 amino acids. Here the CDR3 reads CSATSNEQFF. For the CDR3, the DNA is TGCAGTGCTACTAGCAATGAGCAGTTCTTC.

In this sample, this clone turned up a few times. V usage is TRBV9 and J usage is TRBJ1-6; tentative D call: TRBD1 (5 bases). V dropped 3 bases and J dropped 7 bases, with 11 bases sitting between them. The CDR3 covers 14 residues. CDR1 is SGDLS, CDR2 YYNGEE, per germline. CDR3 nucleotides: TGTGCCAGCAGCGCGGGACGGTCAAATTCACCCCTCCACTTT. This encodes CASSAGRSNSPLHF.

The CDR3: CASSLSLGASAYEQYF. The DNA of the CDR3 is TGTGCCAGCAGTTTAAGTTTGGGGGCTTCCGCCTACGAGCAGTACTTC. The gene calls are TRBV28 and TRBJ2-7; the D gene is possibly TRBD1 (6 bases). CDR3 length: 16 amino acids. The V gene's germline CDR1 is MDHEN and CDR2 SYDVKM. Trimming removed 2 bases at V and 2 bases at J, with 16 bases between.